This TCR beta chain was captured by sequencing in a study of cytomegalovirus exposure and HLA in healthy donors. Points from the study as a whole: Cytomegalovirus association was assigned to about 150 TCR beta chains. An observed cluster of highly shared sequence variants was recorded as a likely sequencing artifact.

PCR used 60 Vbeta primers and 13 Jbeta primers. Profiled with immunoSEQ multiplex PCR; TCRdb holds only in-frame clones, not every one. The sample yields about 140,000 clones, around three quarters seen once. This clone was picked up a small number of times. Antigen: not known. V lost 3 bases and J lost 4, with 10 bases in between. This CDR3 comprises 15 residues. Germline V lookup: CDR1 MDHEN, CDR2 SYDVKM. The gene calls are TRBV28 and TRBJ2-6; a possible D gene is TRBD2 (5 bases). Specimen: PBMCs. The TCR originated in a male donor in good health and CMV-seronegative. The DNA of the CDR3 is TGTGCCAGCAGTTTGGGCGGGTTCGGGGCCAACGTCCTGACTTTC. Translated: CASSLGGFGANVLTF.